This T cell receptor (beta chain) derives from a study of T cells in localized non-small cell lung cancer. Study-level results: In the blood, greater T cell density corresponded to longer overall survival. Since sequencing was restricted to only one region of the tumor, intratumor heterogeneity remains a possibility.

This table comes from immunoSEQ multiplex PCR, and its TCRdb copy is limited to in-frame clones, with some not included. The table includes about 40,000 clones, 91% detected once. Comments on this clone: What it recognizes is unknown.

Trimming removed 0 bases from V and 4 bases from J, with 13 bases in between. The CDR3 contains 15 residues. Germline-derived CDR1 and CDR2 are SGHDT and YYEEEE. Sequencing used PBMCs, obtained before any cancer treatment. J is TRBJ1-2 and V is TRBV5-6, with D unclear. This receptor was identified in a woman aged 35 to 69 with stage II lung adenocarcinoma. The CDR3 is CASSLGSLLSYGYTF. The CDR3 DNA sequence: TGTGCCAGCAGCTTGGGTTCCCTGCTTAGCTATGGCTACACCTTC. Based on the CDR3 plus reference TRBV5-6 and TRBJ1-2, the full variable domain is DAGVTQSPTHLIKTRGQQVTLRCSPKSGHDTVSWYQQALGQGPQFIFQYYEEEERQRGNFPDRFSGHQFPNYSSELNVNALLLGDSALYLCASSLGSLLSYGYTFGSGTRLTVV.